The sequence of this T cell receptor (beta chain) was determined in a study of T cells in Graves' hyperthyroidism and ophthalmopathy (dated 2019 in TCRdb). At the level of the whole study: Peripheral blood was sampled at the time of initial diagnosis, prior to any treatment. An independent validation cohort of about 20 hyperthyroidism patients and 17 patients who later progressed to ophthalmopathy tested prospective prediction of ophthalmopathy. In addition, the study compared T-cell repertoires in thyroid tissue and in blood from five or six Graves' hyperthyroidism patients. The paper reports TCR Vbeta CDR3 sequencing of roughly 140 peripheral blood samples: approximately 41 ophthalmopathy, roughly 80 hyperthyroidism and 17 progressor patients. Following sampling, methimazole starting at 30 mg daily was given to hyperthyroidism patients, and high-dose intravenous methylprednisolone was given to ophthalmopathy patients. TCR V-J signatures able to tell the groups apart were searched for in a discovery cohort of approximately 95 patients, of whom fewer than 45 had Graves' ophthalmopathy and 57 had stable Graves' hyperthyroidism. The roughly 94 discovery patients were randomly split 7:3 into training and test sets. Study-wide findings and limitations: Most expanded thyroid clonotypes (frequency above 0.001) were also found in blood, which suggests that blood repertoires may mirror thyroid immune responses. A model built on a 13 V-J signature distinguished ophthalmopathy from stable hyperthyroidism, reaching about 89% sensitivity and under 84% specificity in cross-validation and 80%/75% in testing. No statistical method was used to fix the sample size in advance, and group allocation was not hidden from the investigators. In validation, the model predicted progression to ophthalmopathy with roughly 66% sensitivity and 72% to 85% specificity, a median of 6.5 months before onset.

Stable Graves' hyperthyroidism was defined as no progression to ophthalmopathy during 18 months of follow-up. The hyperthyroidism patients were between 18 and 65 years old and newly diagnosed, with a disease duration of less than 2 months. Patients with uncontrolled infections, other autoimmune diseases, pregnancy or lactation were excluded. Diagnoses were established on the basis of clinical symptoms, serum thyroxine and TRAb, thyroid ultrasound, and orbital computed tomography. PBMCs were separated from roughly 9.3 ml of fresh peripheral blood using Ficoll-Paque density gradient centrifugation. Total RNA was extracted using Trizol reagent, and RNA quality was assessed on an Agilent 2100 Bioanalyzer. For this clonotype: No cognate antigen has been identified for it. Per-base quality was not reported, and no clone a single base away is much larger than it.

According to the germline V gene (reference sequence), CDR1 reads MNHEY and CDR2 reads SMNVEV. The V end loses 0 bases and the J end loses 2 bases, and a stretch of 12 bases separates them. The CDR3 runs 16 residues from the cysteine to the phenylalanine. CDR3 DNA is the only sequence kept; it has 48 bases, read in frame from the first base. The TCR beta CDR3 regions were amplified from RNA transcripts. For the first round of RT-PCR on the TCR CDR3, the HTBI primer set was used together with the Qiagen OneStep RT-PCR kit. Libraries were constructed in a second round of multiplex PCR, after which size selection and purification were performed. Libraries were sequenced paired-end with 100 bp reads on an Illumina HiSeq2000. Turning to the authors' computational methods: SOAPnuke was used to process the raw data, removing reads that contained adapters or uncalled bases, had a mean Phred below 15, or lacked an exact match to the constant primer or identifier. COPE v1.2.5 was used to merge high-quality paired reads, and clonotypes were defined as unique nucleotide sequences. MiTCR v1.1 was used to align clonotypes to the IMGT TRBV, TRBD and TRBJ reference segments. The analysis included only V-J combinations with a frequency above 0.0001, which together covered roughly 99% of the repertoires. A TCS score was defined as the ratio of F50 (clonal expansion) to E x V (chaos), with BLOSUM62-based TCRdist applied between CDR3 peptides within each V-J. Welch's t-statistics and random forest reduced around 550 V-J features to roughly 13, which were used in a naive Bayes classifier (R e1071). TCRdb passed the public sequencing reads through fastp at Q25 and MiXCR, retaining productive beta sequences. Each record represents a unique CDR3 protein, reported with the most common genes and DNA among its rows. The V and J calls here are based on TCRdb, not the publication. The sample table lists approximately 610,000 distinct CDR3 sequences, 16% of them with a count of one. 18% of the sample lies in the top ten.

This sequence was found in a woman aged 18-29 years with Graves' hyperthyroidism. What was sequenced was blood. In this chain, TRBV27 is recombined with TRBJ2-3; a weak D assignment points to TRBD2 (5 bases agree). Read as DNA, the sequence is TGTGCCAGCAGTTTATCGAAATGGCGGGTCACAGATACGCAGTATTTT. Its amino acids are CASSLSKWRVTDTQYF.